The T cell receptor (beta chain) described here comes from a study of blood T cell repertoires in COVID-19. This CDR3 comprises 15 residues. The V end lost 2 bases, the J end lost 2 bases, and 11 bases lay between the germline ends. The germline V gene encodes CDR1 SEHNR and CDR2 FQNEAQ (reference sequence). The table came from immunoSEQ multiplex PCR; TCRdb's copy has only in-frame clones and leaves some out. Among nearly 70,000 clones listed, about 91% were seen once. Recruited during active infection, patients (from Seattle) were subsequently followed longitudinally. The chain couples TRBV7-9 to TRBJ2-3; D is uncertain. Sequenced material: peripheral blood. This receptor was taken from a man aged 40-49 years with COVID-19, enrolled during active disease. The CDR3 is CASSLIGDPTDTQYF. The CDR3 DNA sequence: TGTGCCAGCAGCTTAATAGGAGACCCCACAGATACGCAGTATTTT.